Following are 8 T cell receptor beta chains from one sample sequenced in a study of long-term antiretroviral therapy in people with HIV. immunoSEQ v3.0 was run at survey level. Profiling relied on immunoSEQ multiplex PCR, and the TCRdb table lists in-frame clones only, not all of them. The table records about 40,000 clones, 85% of them present only once. Sequencing used unsorted PBMCs, obtained 3.1 years after starting antiretroviral therapy. The receptors come from a woman aged 45-65 years with HIV.

V is TRBV30 and J is TRBJ1-2, with D hard to call. The CDR3 is 11 amino acids. CDR1 and CDR2 (germline): GTSNPN, SVGIG (reference sequence). The V end lost 3 bases, the J end lost 5 bases, and 7 bases lay between the germline ends. DNA of the CDR3: TGTGCCTGGAGCGGACCGTATGGCTACACCTTC. Translation: CAWSGPYGYTF. The full variable domain, rest sourced from reference TRBV30 and TRBJ1-2, is SQTIHQWPATLVQPVGSPLSLECTVEGTSNPNLYWYRQAAGRGLQLLFYSVGIGQISSEVPQNLSASRPQDRQFILSSKKLLLSDSGFYLCAWSGPYGYTFGSGTRLTVV.

The rearrangement uses TRBV27 and TRBJ2-3; D perhaps matches TRBD2 (6 bases). The CDR3 is made up of 15 amino acids. The germline gives CDR1 MNHEY, CDR2 SMNVEV (reference sequence). V was cut by 6 bases and J by 1 base, with 14 bases left in between. DNA of the CDR3: TGTGCCAGCAGCGCGGAGGGGCGGGGCACAGATACGCAGTATTTT. It translates to CASSAEGRGTDTQYF.

The chain is built from TRBV2 and TRBJ1-2; D is undetermined. Germline V CDR1 and CDR2: SNHLY, FYNNEI. This CDR3 is built from 16 residues. V was cut by 2 bases and J by 2 bases, with 15 bases left in between. The DNA of the CDR3 is TGTGCCAGCAGTGAATTTAGGCGCGTTCCAAACTATGGCTACACCTTC. This sequence encodes CASSEFRRVPNYGYTF.

J is TRBJ1-3 and V is TRBV7-3, with D uncertain. The germline V and J ends were trimmed by 1 base and 0 bases, with 7 bases remaining between them. The CDR3 runs to 15 residues. Germline CDR1 and CDR2: SGHTA and FQGTGA. The CDR3 bases are TGTGCCAGCAGCTTAAATCCAGGCTCTGGAAACACCATATATTTT. Its translation is CASSLNPGSGNTIYF.

The chain carries TRBV7-9 and TRBJ1-1; D is ambiguous. The germline gives CDR1 SEHNR, CDR2 FQNEAQ (reference sequence). The ends were cut back, 1 base at V and 8 bases at J, with 8 bases in the middle. CDR3 length: 12 amino acids. CDR3: CASSLDLREAFF. The CDR3 DNA is TGTGCCAGCAGCTTAGATCTCAGAGAAGCTTTCTTT.

CDR3 protein: CASSLETSGGGYQETQYF. CDR3 in DNA: TGTGCCAGCAGCTTAGAAACTAGCGGGGGGGGGTACCAAGAGACCCAGTACTTC. This sequence joins TRBV7-2 and TRBJ2-5; 13 bases agree with TRBD2. There are 18 residues in the CDR3. Germline values: CDR1 SGHTA, CDR2 FQGNSA. Trimming cost V 1 base and J 0 bases; bases outside gene matches: 5.

A word on this clone: One end of the junction does not line up with germline, which may come from a read error. V is TRBV7-7 and J is TRBJ2-1; D may be TRBD2 (7 bases). The CDR3 consists of 15 residues. CDR1 SSHAT and CDR2 FNYEAQ come from the germline V gene (reference sequence). The CDR3 is CASSLAAGAGDEQFF. CDR3 in DNA: TGTGCTAGCAGCTTAGCGGCGGGGGCGGGGGATGAGCAGTTCTTC.

This chain connects TRBV5-4 to TRBJ1-1, with TRBD1 as a possible D gene (5 bases). The CDR3 covers 15 residues. Germline V gene lookup returns CDR1 SGHNT and CDR2 YYREEE (reference sequence). V lost 0 bases to trimming and J lost 0 bases, with 9 bases between them. The CDR3 region is CASSLVQGVNTEAFF. DNA of the CDR3: TGTGCCAGCAGCTTGGTTCAGGGCGTGAACACTGAAGCTTTCTTT.